This TCR beta chain stems from a study of shared T cell receptors in the human thymus. Profiled with immunoSEQ multiplex PCR; TCRdb holds only in-frame clones, not every one. This sample has about 380,000 clones; 85% to 95% occur once, and the top ten carry approximately 0.02%. V was clipped by 0 bases and J by 1 base, with 15 bases between them. The germline V gene has CDR1 SGHRS and CDR2 YFSETQ. The CDR3 has 17 residues. The sequence was collected from a human donor. The sequencing input was thymocytes. The V and J genes are TRBV5-1 and TRBJ2-3; maybe TRBD1 (6 bases). Written as DNA, the CDR3 is TGCGCCAGCAGCTTGGCTGGGGGCGGGTCCCGCACAGATACGCAGTATTTT. Translation gives CASSLAGGGSRTDTQYF.